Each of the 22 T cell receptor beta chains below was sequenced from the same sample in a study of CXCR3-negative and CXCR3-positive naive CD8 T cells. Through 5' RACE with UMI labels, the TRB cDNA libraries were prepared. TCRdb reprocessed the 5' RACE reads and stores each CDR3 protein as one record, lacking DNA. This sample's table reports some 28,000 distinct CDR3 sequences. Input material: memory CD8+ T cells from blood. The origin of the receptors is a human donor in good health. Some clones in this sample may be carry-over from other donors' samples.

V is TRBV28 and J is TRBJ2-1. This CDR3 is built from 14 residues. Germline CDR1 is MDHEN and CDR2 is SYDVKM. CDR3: CASRGVGSYNEQFF.

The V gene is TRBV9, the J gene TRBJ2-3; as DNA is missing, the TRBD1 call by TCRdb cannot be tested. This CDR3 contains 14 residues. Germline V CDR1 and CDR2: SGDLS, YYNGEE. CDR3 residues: CASKRTETTDTQYF.

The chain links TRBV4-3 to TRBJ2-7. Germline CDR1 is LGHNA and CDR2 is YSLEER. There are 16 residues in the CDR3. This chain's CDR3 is CASSHSFEASSYEQYF.

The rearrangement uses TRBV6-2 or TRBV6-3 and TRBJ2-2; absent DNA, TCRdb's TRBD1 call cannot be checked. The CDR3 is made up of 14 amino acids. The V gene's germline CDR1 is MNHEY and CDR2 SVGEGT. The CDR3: CASSEGQGSGELFF.

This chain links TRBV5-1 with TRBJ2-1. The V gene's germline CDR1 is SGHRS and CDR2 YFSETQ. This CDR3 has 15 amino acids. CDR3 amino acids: CASRLGQTFYNEQFF.

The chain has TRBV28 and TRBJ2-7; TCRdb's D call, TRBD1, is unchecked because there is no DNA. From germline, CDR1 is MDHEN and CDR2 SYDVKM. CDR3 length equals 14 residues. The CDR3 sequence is CASSPTATSYEQYF.

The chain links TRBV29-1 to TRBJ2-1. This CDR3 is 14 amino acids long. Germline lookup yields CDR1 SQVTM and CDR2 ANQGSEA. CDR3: CSVETPSSYNEQFF.

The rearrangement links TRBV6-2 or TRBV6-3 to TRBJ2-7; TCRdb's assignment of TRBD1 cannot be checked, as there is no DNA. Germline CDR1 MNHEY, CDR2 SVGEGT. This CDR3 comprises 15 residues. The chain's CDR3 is CASILTSRGDDEQYF.

CDR3 amino acids: CSVPRIEANTGELFF. The chain recombines TRBV29-1 with TRBJ2-2. The CDR3 is 15 residues long. Germline values: CDR1 SQVTM, CDR2 ANQGSEA.

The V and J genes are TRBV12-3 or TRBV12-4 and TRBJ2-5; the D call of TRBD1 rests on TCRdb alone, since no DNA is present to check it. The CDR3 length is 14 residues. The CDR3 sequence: CASSFDRGGETQYF.

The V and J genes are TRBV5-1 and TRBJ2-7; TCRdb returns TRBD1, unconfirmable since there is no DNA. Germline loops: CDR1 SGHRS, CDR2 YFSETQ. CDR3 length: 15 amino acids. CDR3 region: CASSNLFQGSYEQYF.

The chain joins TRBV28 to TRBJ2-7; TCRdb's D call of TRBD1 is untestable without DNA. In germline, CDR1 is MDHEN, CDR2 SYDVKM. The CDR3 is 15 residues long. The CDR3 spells CASSWTPGTRNEQYF.

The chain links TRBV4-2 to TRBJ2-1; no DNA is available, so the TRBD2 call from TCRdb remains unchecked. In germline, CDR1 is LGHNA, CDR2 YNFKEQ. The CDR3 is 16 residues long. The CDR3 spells CASSQEASGGYNEQFF.

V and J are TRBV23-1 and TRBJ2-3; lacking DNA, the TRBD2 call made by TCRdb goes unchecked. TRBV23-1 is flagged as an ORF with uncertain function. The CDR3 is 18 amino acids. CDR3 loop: CAARLAGALCPSTDTQYF.

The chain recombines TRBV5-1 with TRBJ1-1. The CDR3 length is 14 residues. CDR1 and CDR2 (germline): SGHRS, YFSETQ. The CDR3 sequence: CASSLEVGNTEAFF.

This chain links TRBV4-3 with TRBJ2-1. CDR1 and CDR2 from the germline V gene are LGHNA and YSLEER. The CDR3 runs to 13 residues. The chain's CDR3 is CASSQNRIGEQFF.

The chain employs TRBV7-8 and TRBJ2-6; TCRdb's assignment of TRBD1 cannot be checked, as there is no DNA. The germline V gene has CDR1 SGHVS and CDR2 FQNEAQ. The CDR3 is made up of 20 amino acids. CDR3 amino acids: CASSLGPGGTASSGANVLTF.

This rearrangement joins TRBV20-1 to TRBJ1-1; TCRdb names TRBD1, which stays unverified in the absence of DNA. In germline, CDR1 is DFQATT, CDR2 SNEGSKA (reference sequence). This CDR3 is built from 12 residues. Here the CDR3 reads CSAPQGSTEAFF.

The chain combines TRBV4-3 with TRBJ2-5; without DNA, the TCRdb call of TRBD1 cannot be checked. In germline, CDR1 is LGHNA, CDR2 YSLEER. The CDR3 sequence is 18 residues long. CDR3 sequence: CASSQDWTGEEVGETQYF.

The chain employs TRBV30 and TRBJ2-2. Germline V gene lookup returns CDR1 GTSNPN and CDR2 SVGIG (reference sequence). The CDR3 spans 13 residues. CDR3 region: CAWSGHYTGELFF.

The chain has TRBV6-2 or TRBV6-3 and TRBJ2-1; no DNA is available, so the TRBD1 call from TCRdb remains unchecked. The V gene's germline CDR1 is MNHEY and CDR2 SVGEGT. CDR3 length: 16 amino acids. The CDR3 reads CASSYPTLLYNDEQFF.

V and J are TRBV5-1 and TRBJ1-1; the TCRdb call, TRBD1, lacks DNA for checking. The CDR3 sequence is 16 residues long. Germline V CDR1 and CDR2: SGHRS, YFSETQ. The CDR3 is CASSLVSTGVTTEAFF.